The source of this T cell receptor (beta chain) is a study of blood T cell repertoires in COVID-19. Germline V CDR1 and CDR2: LNHDA, SQIVND (reference sequence). Trimming stripped 5 bases from V and 8 bases from J, with 10 bases between. This CDR3 has 13 residues. This clone was detected only a few times. The protocol was immunoSEQ multiplex PCR, while the TCRdb copy is restricted to in-frame clones and leaves out a portion. The repertoire holds about 200,000 clones, with 85% to 90% as singletons. The TCR was taken from a woman aged 70-85 years with acute or convalescent COVID-19. Source material: peripheral blood. V gene TRBV19 combines with J gene TRBJ1-6; D is perhaps TRBD1 (5 bases). The CDR3 is CASSGAGYSPLHF. CDR3 bases: TGTGCCAGTAGTGGGGCCGGTTATTCACCCCTCCACTTT.